The source of this TCR beta chain is a study of T-cell reconstitution after alpha-beta-depleted transplantation in children. Study-level results: Surviving thymic progenitors and recipient T cells were the source of high TCRbeta diversity at day 60 in some patients. In patients about two months after transplant, alpha-beta T cells reportedly arose from several hundred expanded graft clones. Among T cells one year after transplant, newly produced cells accounted for most counts and diversity.

This clonotype was recorded many times. What it binds is not known. V was trimmed by 0 bases and J by 0 bases, leaving 14 bases between them. The CDR3 contains 17 residues. The germline gives CDR1 MGHRA, CDR2 YSYEKL. A library of TCRbeta sequences, prepared with unique molecular identifiers, was generated. Each CDR3 protein gets one entry after TCRdb re-called the PCR reads with MiXCR. The sample lists approximately 170,000 distinct CDR3 sequences, roughly 10% occurring once. The V and J genes are TRBV4-1 and TRBJ1-2, with D possibly TRBD1 on 5 matching bases. This TCR was recovered from a boy aged 2 to 10 with acute myeloid leukemia, due to receive a stem cell transplant. This material consisted of PBMCs, taken before TCRalphabeta/CD19-depleted stem cell transplant. CDR3 DNA: TGCGCCAGCAGCCAAGAACCCTGGGGACTCGCTAACTATGGCTACACCTTC. Translation gives CASSQEPWGLANYGYTF.